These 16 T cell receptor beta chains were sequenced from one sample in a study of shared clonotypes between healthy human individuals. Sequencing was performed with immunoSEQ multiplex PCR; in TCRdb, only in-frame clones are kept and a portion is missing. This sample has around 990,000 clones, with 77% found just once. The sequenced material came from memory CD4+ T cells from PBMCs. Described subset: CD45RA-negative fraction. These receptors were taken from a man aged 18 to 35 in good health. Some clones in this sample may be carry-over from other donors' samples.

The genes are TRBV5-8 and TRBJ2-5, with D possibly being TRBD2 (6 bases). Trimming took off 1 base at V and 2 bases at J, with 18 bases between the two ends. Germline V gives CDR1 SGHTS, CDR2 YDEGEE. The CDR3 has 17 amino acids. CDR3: CASSLLEGRYRQETQYF. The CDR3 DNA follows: TGTGCCAGCAGCTTGTTGGAGGGAAGATACCGACAAGAGACCCAGTACTTC.

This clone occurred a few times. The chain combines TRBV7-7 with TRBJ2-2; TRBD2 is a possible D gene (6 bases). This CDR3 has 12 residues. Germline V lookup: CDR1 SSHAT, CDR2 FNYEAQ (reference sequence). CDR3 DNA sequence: TGTGCTGCGGGAACTAACACCGGGGAGCTGTTTTTT. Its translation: CAAGTNTGELFF.

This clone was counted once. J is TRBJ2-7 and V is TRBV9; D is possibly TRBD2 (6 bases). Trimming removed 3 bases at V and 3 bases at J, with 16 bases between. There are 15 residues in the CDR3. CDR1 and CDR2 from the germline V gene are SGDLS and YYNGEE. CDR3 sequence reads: CASSEGGERSYEQYF. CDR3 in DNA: TGTGCCAGCAGCGAGGGAGGCGAGCGAAGCTACGAGCAGTACTTC.

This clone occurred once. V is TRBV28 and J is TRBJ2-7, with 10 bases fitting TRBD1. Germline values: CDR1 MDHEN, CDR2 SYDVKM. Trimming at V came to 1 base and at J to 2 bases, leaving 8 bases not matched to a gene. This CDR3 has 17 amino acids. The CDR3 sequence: CASSLLSGQGDPYEQYF. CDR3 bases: TGTGCCAGCAGTTTATTGTCTGGACAGGGGGATCCCTACGAGCAGTACTTC.

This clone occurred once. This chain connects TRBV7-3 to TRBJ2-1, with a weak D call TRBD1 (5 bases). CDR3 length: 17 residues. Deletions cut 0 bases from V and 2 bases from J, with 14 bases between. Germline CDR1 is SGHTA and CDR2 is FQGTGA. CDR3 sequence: CASSLTFPQGAYNEQFF. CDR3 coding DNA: TGTGCCAGCAGCTTAACGTTCCCGCAGGGCGCCTACAATGAGCAGTTCTTC.

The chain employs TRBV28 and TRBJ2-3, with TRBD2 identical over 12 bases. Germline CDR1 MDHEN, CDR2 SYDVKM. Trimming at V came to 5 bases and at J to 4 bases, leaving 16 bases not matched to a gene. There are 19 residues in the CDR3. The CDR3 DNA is TGTGCCAGCAGTGCGCAATGGGCGACTAGCGGGAGACCCCCAGATACGCAGTATTTT. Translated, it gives CASSAQWATSGRPPDTQYF. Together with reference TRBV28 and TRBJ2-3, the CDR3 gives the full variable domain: DVKVTQSSRYLVKRTGEKVFLECVQDMDHENMFWYRQDPGLGLRLIYFSYDVKMKEKGDIPEGYSVSREKKERFSLILESASTNQTSMYLCASSAQWATSGRPPDTQYFGPGTRLTVL.

CDR3 amino acids: CASSLGADNEQFF. The CDR3 coding sequence is TGTGCCAGCAGCTTAGGAGCAGACAATGAGCAGTTCTTC. The rearrangement links TRBV11-3 to TRBJ2-1; D gene uncertain. The germline V and J ends were trimmed by 1 base and 5 bases, with 6 bases remaining between them. The V gene's germline CDR1 is SGHNT and CDR2 YENEEA. The CDR3 extends over 13 amino acids.

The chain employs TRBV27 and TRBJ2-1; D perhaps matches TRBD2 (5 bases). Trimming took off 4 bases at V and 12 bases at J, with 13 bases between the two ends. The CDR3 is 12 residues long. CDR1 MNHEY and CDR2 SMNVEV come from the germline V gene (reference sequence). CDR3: CASSYGLATQFF. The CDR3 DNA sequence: TGTGCCAGCAGTTACGGACTGGCCACGCAGTTCTTC.

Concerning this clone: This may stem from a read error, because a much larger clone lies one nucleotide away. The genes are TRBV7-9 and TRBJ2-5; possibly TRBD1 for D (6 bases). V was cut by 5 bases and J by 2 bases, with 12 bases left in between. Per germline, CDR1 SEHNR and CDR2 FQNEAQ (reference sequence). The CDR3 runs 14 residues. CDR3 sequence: CASSPRTAQETQYF. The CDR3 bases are TGTGCCAGCAGCCCCCGGACAGCGCAAGAGACCCAGTACTTC.

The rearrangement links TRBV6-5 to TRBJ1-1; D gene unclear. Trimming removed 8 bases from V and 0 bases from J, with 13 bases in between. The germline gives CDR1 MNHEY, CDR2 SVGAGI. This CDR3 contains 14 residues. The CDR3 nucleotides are TGTGCCAGCTTCAGATCCCATATGAACACTGAAGCTTTCTTT. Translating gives CASFRSHMNTEAFF.

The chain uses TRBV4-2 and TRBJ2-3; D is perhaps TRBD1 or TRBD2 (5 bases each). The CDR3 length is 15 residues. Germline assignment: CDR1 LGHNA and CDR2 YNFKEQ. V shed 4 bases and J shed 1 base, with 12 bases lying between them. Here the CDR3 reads CASSRPRGGTDTQYF. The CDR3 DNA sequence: TGTGCCAGCAGCCGCCCTCGAGGGGGCACAGATACGCAGTATTTT.

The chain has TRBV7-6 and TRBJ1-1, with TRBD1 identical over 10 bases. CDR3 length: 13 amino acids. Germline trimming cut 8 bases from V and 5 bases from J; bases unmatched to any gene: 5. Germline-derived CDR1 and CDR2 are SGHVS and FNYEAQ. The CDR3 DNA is TGTGCCAGCCGGGACAGGGGAGGTACTGAAGCTTTCTTT. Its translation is CASRDRGGTEAFF.

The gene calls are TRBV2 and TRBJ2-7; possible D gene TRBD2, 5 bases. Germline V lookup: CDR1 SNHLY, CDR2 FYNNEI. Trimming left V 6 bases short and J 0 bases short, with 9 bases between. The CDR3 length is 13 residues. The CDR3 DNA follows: TGTGCCAGCAGCCGGGGTGCCTCCTACGAGCAGTACTTC. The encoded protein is CASSRGASYEQYF.

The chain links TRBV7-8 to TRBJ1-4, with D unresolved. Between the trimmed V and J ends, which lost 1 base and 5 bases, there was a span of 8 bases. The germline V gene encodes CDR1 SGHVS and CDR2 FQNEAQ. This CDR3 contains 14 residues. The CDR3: CASSLVRENEKLFF. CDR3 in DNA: TGTGCCAGCAGCTTAGTCCGCGAGAATGAAAAACTGTTTTTT.

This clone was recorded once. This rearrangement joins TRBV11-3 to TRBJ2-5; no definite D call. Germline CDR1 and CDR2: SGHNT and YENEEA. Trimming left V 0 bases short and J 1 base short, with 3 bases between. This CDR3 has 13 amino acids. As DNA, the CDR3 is TGTGCCAGCAGCTTAGAGGCCCAAGAGACCCAGTACTTC. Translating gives CASSLEAQETQYF.

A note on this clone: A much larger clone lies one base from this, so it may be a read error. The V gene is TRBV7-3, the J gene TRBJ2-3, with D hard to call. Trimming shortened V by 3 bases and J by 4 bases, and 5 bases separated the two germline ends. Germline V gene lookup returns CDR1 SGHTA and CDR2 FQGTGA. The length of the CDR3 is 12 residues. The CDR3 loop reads CASSFGADTQYF. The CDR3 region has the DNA TGTGCCAGCAGCTTCGGAGCAGATACGCAGTATTTT.